These 3 T cell receptor beta chains were all obtained from the same sample, sequenced in a study of cytomegalovirus exposure and HLA in healthy donors. Only in-frame clones appear in the TCRdb table, and some are missing; sequencing was by immunoSEQ multiplex PCR. Here the sample spans over 45,000 clones, more than 90% being singletons. Sequenced sample: PBMCs. Receptor source: a man between 18 and 35 years old in good health and CMV-seronegative.

About this clone itself: The same CDR3 arises from other DNA sequences in this sample as well. The chain joins TRBV4-1 to TRBJ2-7, with TRBD2 identical over 12 bases. The CDR3 is 15 amino acids. V shed 1 base and J 2 bases; nucleotides not matched to a gene: 0. Germline V lookup: CDR1 MGHRA, CDR2 YSYEKL. The CDR3 nucleotides read TGCGCCAGCAGCCAAGGGACTAGCGGGGCCTACGAGCAGTACTTC. It is translated as CASSQGTSGAYEQYF.

J is TRBJ1-2 and V is TRBV2, with 7 bases fitting TRBD1. V shed 6 bases and J 5 bases; nucleotides not matched to a gene: 12. Germline loops: CDR1 SNHLY, CDR2 FYNNEI. The CDR3 spans 15 residues. The CDR3 protein is CASRKAQQGIYGYTF. CDR3 nucleotide sequence: TGTGCCAGCAGAAAAGCCCAACAGGGGATTTATGGCTACACCTTC. The variable domain in full, with the rest retrieved from reference TRBV2 and TRBJ1-2, is EPEVTQTPSHQVTQMGQEVILRCVPISNHLYFYWYRQILGQKVEFLVSFYNNEISEKSEIFDDQFSVERPDGSNFTLKIRSTKLEDSAMYFCASRKAQQGIYGYTFGSGTRLTVV.

This sequence joins TRBV18 and TRBJ1-5; a weak D match, TRBD1 (5 bases). The germline V gene encodes CDR1 KGHSH and CDR2 LQKENI. Deletions cut 3 bases from V and 5 bases from J, with 14 bases between. The CDR3 sequence is 15 residues long. The CDR3 loop reads CASSPRHRTDQPQHF. The CDR3 nucleotides read TGTGCCAGCTCACCCCGGCACAGGACGGATCAGCCCCAGCATTTT.